The 18 T cell receptor beta chains below were found in one sample sequenced in a study of regulatory T cells in long-lasting Graves disease. Time point indicated: newly diagnosed GD, antithyroid drugs for less than 3 months. Scientists built the TCR library using RNA that was extracted from PBMCs. To make TCR beta libraries, researchers used iRepertoire HTBI primers and Arm-PCR of CDR3 regions. MiXCR was run by TCRdb on the multiplex PCR reads, yielding one entry per CDR3 protein. The table lists about 440,000 distinct CDR3 sequences, under 15% of them singletons. Separately, the same data were catalogued under a study of T cells in Graves' hyperthyroidism and ophthalmopathy.

Source: peripheral blood mononuclear cells (PBMCs), taken at new diagnosis, from a patient treated with antithyroid drugs. The receptors come from a woman under 40 with Graves disease.

This clonotype occurred many times. The chain's CDR3 is CASGQTASMNTEAFF. CDR3 DNA: TGCGCCAGCGGCCAGACAGCGAGTATGAACACTGAAGCTTTCTTT. The chain is built from TRBV5-1 and TRBJ1-1, with D possibly matching TRBD1 (5 bases). Germline loops: CDR1 SGHRS, CDR2 YFSETQ. The CDR3 runs to 15 residues. V was shortened by 7 bases and J by 0 bases, with 16 bases between the two germline ends.

This chain links TRBV24-1 with TRBJ2-1; the match to TRBD1 covers 10 bases. The CDR3 is made up of 13 amino acids. The J segment lost 7 bases and the V segment lost 11 bases, leaving 7 bases of the junction unmatched. Germline CDR1 reads KGHDR; CDR2 reads SFDVKD. As DNA, the CDR3 is TGTGCCAACGACAGGGGGCTGGGGAATGAGCAGTTCTTC. This sequence encodes CANDRGLGNEQFF.

This clonotype was counted ten times or more. V is TRBV20-1 and J is TRBJ1-1; unclear D gene. From germline, CDR1 is DFQATT and CDR2 SNEGSKA (reference sequence). The V and J ends lost 6 bases and 5 bases respectively, with 1 base between them. There are 8 residues in the CDR3. The DNA for the CDR3 is TGCAGTGCAACTGAAGCTTTCTTT. This codes for CSATEAFF.

This clonotype was seen at least ten times. The chain recombines TRBV7-8 with TRBJ2-7; TRBD1 matches 8 bases. CDR1 is SGHVS and CDR2 is FQNEAQ in the germline V gene. CDR3 size: 15 residues. The junction had 10 bases not matched to a gene; V was cut back by 4 bases and J by 5 bases. The CDR3 protein is CASSSTGDDGDEQYF. DNA of the CDR3: TGTGCCAGCAGCTCGACAGGGGACGACGGAGACGAGCAGTACTTC.

This chain connects TRBV7-9 to TRBJ2-7; 8 bases are shared with TRBD2. The V and J ends lost 5 bases and 5 bases, in that order; junction bases with no gene match: 8. CDR1 is SEHNR and CDR2 is FQNEAQ in the germline V gene (reference sequence). The CDR3 sequence is 14 residues long. The DNA of the CDR3 is TGTGCCAGCAGCGCTACGACTAGCGCGGACGAGCAGTACTTC. Translating it yields CASSATTSADEQYF.

In its sample, this clonotype was seen many times. CDR3 bases: TGTGCCAGCAGCAGCCTGGGAGATACGCAGTATTTT. As protein: CASSSLGDTQYF. The gene calls are TRBV7-2 and TRBJ2-3; D is unclear. V shed 5 bases and J shed 5 bases, with 8 bases lying between them. Germline V gives CDR1 SGHTA, CDR2 FQGNSA. This CDR3 has 12 amino acids.

There are many counts of this clonotype. The V and J genes are TRBV28 and TRBJ2-7, with D unclear. Germline-derived CDR1 and CDR2 are MDHEN and SYDVKM. CDR3 length equals 12 residues. V was cut by 7 bases and J by 5 bases, with 12 bases left in between. CDR3 sequence: CASTLGGNEQYF. For the CDR3, the DNA is TGTGCCAGCACCCTAGGTGGGAACGAGCAGTACTTC. Looking up the rest from reference TRBV28 and TRBJ2-7 gives the full variable domain: DVKVTQSSRYLVKRTGEKVFLECVQDMDHENMFWYRQDPGLGLRLIYFSYDVKMKEKGDIPEGYSVSREKKERFSLILESASTNQTSMYLCASTLGGNEQYFGPGTRLTVT.

This clonotype was seen ten or more times. This chain uses TRBV15 with TRBJ2-2; TRBD2 matches 13 bases. The CDR3 runs to 16 residues. Per germline, CDR1 LNHNV and CDR2 YYDKDF (reference sequence). V shed 6 bases, J shed 2 bases, and the junction held 3 bases outside the gene matches. In DNA, the CDR3 is TGTGCCACCAGGAGACTAGCGGGAGGAAACACCGGGGAGCTGTTTTTT. This translates into CATRRLAGGNTGELFF.

The sample holds a few counts of this clonotype. This chain joins TRBV20-1 and TRBJ2-7; 9 nucleotides line up with TRBD2. The CDR3 contains 13 residues. J was trimmed by 3 bases and V by 3 bases; bases with no gene match: 3. The V gene's germline CDR1 is DFQATT and CDR2 SNEGSKA (reference sequence). CDR3 nucleotide sequence: TGCAGTGCTAGGACTAGCGGCTTCTACGAGCAGTACTTC. Encoded protein: CSARTSGFYEQYF.

The rearrangement links TRBV24-1 to TRBJ2-2, with 12 bases matching TRBD2. Germline CDR1 and CDR2: KGHDR and SFDVKD. This CDR3 has 17 amino acids. The V segment lost 4 bases and the J segment 1 base; nucleotides outside the gene matches: 3. The chain's CDR3 is CATSDPTSGRNTGELFF. CDR3 in DNA: TGTGCCACCAGTGACCCGACTAGCGGGAGGAACACCGGGGAGCTGTTTTTT.

This clonotype was counted ten times or more. This rearrangement joins TRBV7-9 to TRBJ2-5; 8 bases line up with TRBD1. V gave up 6 bases and J gave up 4 bases; unmatched junction bases: 7. Per the germline V gene, CDR1 is SEHNR and CDR2 is FQNEAQ (reference sequence). This CDR3 is built from 14 residues. CDR3 coding DNA: TGTGCCAGCAGACTCGGACAGGGACGAGAGACCCAGTACTTC. Encoded protein: CASRLGQGRETQYF.

At least ten counts were recorded for this clonotype. V gene TRBV2 combines with J gene TRBJ1-2; TRBD1 is a possible D gene (6 bases). This CDR3 is built from 14 residues. V was cut by 7 bases and J by 6 bases, with 18 bases left in between. The germline CDR1 and CDR2 sequences are SNHLY and FYNNEI. For the CDR3, the DNA is TGTGCCAGCACGAAACAGGGATTAGGAGATGGCTACACCTTC. Translated, it gives CASTKQGLGDGYTF.

This clonotype came up a few times. The V and J genes are TRBV7-9 and TRBJ2-1; 8 bases line up with TRBD1. The closer fit of TRBJ2-5 to the DNA end suggests the J call may be wrong. The CDR3 contains 15 residues. Germline V gene lookup returns CDR1 SEHNR and CDR2 FQNEAQ (reference sequence). The CDR3 sequence is CASRDDRGTYETQYF. CDR3 DNA sequence: TGTGCCAGCAGGGATGACAGGGGAACGTACGAGACCCAGTACTTC.

This clonotype was picked up a small number of times. The genes are TRBV9 and TRBJ1-1, with unresolved D. Germline values: CDR1 SGDLS, CDR2 YYNGEE. Trimming removed 0 bases from V and 5 bases from J, with 8 bases in between. The CDR3 sequence is 13 residues long. CDR3 bases: TGTGCCAGCAGCGTAGATTGGGTAACTGAAGCTTTCTTT. Translated, it gives CASSVDWVTEAFF.

This clonotype was counted at least ten times. The chain joins TRBV2 to TRBJ2-5; the D is unclear. The CDR3 runs to 10 residues. Trimming left V 6 bases short and J 5 bases short, with 4 bases between. CDR1 and CDR2 from the germline V gene are SNHLY and FYNNEI. The CDR3 reads CASRSETQYF. The CDR3 nucleotides are TGTGCCAGCAGATCCGAGACCCAGTACTTC.

In its sample, this clonotype was seen many times. This chain joins TRBV6-2 or TRBV6-3 and TRBJ2-7, with D tentatively TRBD2 (6 bases). This CDR3 has 16 residues. The V gene's germline CDR1 is MNHEY and CDR2 SVGEGT. Trimming shortened V by 5 bases and J by 4 bases, and 21 bases separated the two germline ends. The CDR3 loop reads CASSPDYFGRRYEQYF. DNA of the CDR3: TGTGCCAGCAGTCCAGATTATTTCGGGAGAAGATACGAGCAGTACTTC.

As concerns this clonotype: An end of the junction does not agree with germline; a read error may underlie this. V is TRBV12-3 or TRBV12-4 and J is TRBJ2-7; no clear D. The CDR3 is 11 amino acids. CDR3 loop: CASGFTDEQYF. CDR3 DNA sequence: TGTGCCAGCGGTTTTACAGACGAGCAGTACTTC.

This clonotype has more than one count but fewer than ten. This chain uses TRBV4-1 with TRBJ2-4, with D possibly called TRBD1 or TRBD2 (5 bases each). The V and J ends lost 1 base and 5 bases respectively, with 12 bases between them. This CDR3 spans 15 amino acids. CDR1 is MGHRA, CDR2 YSYEKL, per germline. Here the CDR3 reads CASSQGAGTENIQYF. The DNA of the CDR3 is TGCGCCAGCAGCCAAGGGGCAGGGACGGAAAACATTCAGTACTTC.